Below are 13 T cell receptor beta chains sequenced from a single sample in a study of blood T cell repertoires in COVID-19. TCRdb keeps only in-frame clones here, not all; method: immunoSEQ multiplex PCR. Here the sample spans about 180,000 clones, roughly three quarters being singletons. The specimen sequenced was PBMCs or T cells enriched from blood (not recorded which). The source of these receptors is a man between 60 and 70 years old who had been exposed to COVID-19.

The gene calls are TRBV6-5 and TRBJ2-6, with a weak D call TRBD1 (6 bases). The CDR3 has 16 amino acids. Between the trimmed V and J ends, which lost 2 bases and 2 bases, there was a span of 10 bases. The germline V gene has CDR1 MNHEY and CDR2 SVGAGI. CDR3 in DNA: TGTGCCAGCAGTTACGGGACAAGCGCTGGGGCCAACGTCCTGACTTTC. Its protein is CASSYGTSAGANVLTF.

In DNA, the CDR3 is TGTGCCAGCAGTCCCCGGGGTCTAGCGGGAGGGTACTACAATGAGCAGTTCTTC. Translating gives CASSPRGLAGGYYNEQFF. The chain has TRBV27 and TRBJ2-1, with 12 bases lining up with TRBD2. CDR1 and CDR2 (germline): MNHEY, SMNVEV (reference sequence). The CDR3 has 18 amino acids. V lost 5 bases, J lost 3 bases, and 11 bases stayed unmatched.

V gene TRBV19 combines with J gene TRBJ2-2, with D perhaps matching TRBD2 (6 bases). The CDR3 covers 15 residues. CDR1 and CDR2 (germline): LNHDA, SQIVND (reference sequence). Trimming removed 10 bases from V and 4 bases from J, with 19 bases in between. CDR3: CATLPFLGGTGELFF. In nucleotides, the CDR3 is TGTGCCACCCTACCCTTCCTGGGGGGCACCGGGGAGCTGTTTTTT. Looking up the rest from reference TRBV19 and TRBJ2-2 gives the full variable domain: DGGITQSPKYLFRKEGQNVTLSCEQNLNHDAMYWYRQDPGQGLRLIYYSQIVNDFQKGDIAEGYSVSREKKESFPLTVTSAQKNPTAFYLCATLPFLGGTGELFFGEGSRLTVL.

This clone has at least ten counts. V usage is TRBV7-3 and J usage is TRBJ2-3, with no clear D. With 0 bases removed from V and 4 bases from J, the gap between germline ends came to 5 bases. The CDR3 contains 13 residues. Germline lookup yields CDR1 SGHTA and CDR2 FQGTGA. CDR3 residues: CASSLTYSDTQYF. DNA of the CDR3: TGTGCCAGCAGCTTAACGTATTCAGATACGCAGTATTTT.

The CDR3 loop reads CASSKRDRGGKGSPLHF. The CDR3 DNA sequence: TGTGCCAGCAGCAAAAGGGACAGGGGTGGGAAAGGTTCACCCCTCCACTTT. This chain links TRBV21-1 with TRBJ1-6; the DNA was not compared with TRBD1, the D call given in the table. TRBV21-1 is a listed pseudogene. The length of the CDR3 is 17 residues.

This chain uses TRBV7-9 with TRBJ1-2, with TRBD1 identical over 7 bases. The CDR3 has 14 amino acids. V was clipped by 5 bases and J by 7 bases; unmatched bases: 10. Germline assignment: CDR1 SEHNR and CDR2 FQNEAQ (reference sequence). In DNA, the CDR3 is TGTGCCAGCAGCAGACAGGGTTTGAAAGGTGGCTACACCTTC. Protein product: CASSRQGLKGGYTF.

The CDR3 sequence: CASSYSGTGGTDTQYF. The CDR3 region has the DNA TGTGCCAGCAGTTACTCGGGGACAGGGGGCACAGATACGCAGTATTTT. V gene TRBV6-5 combines with J gene TRBJ2-3; 10 bases match TRBD1. Losses at the gene ends were 0 bases for V and 1 base for J; bases not matched to a gene: 1. Per the germline V gene, CDR1 is MNHEY and CDR2 is SVGAGI. The CDR3 consists of 16 residues.

This clone appeared a few times. The chain has TRBV28 and TRBJ1-4, with D unresolved. V dropped 1 base and J dropped 13 bases, with 13 bases sitting between them. This CDR3 has 13 residues. The germline CDR1 and CDR2 sequences are MDHEN and SYDVKM. CDR3 in amino acids: CASSLSLNLGLFF. The CDR3, as DNA: TGTGCCAGCAGTTTATCGCTAAATCTCGGACTGTTTTTT.

The genes are TRBV27 and TRBJ1-6, with 7 bases fitting TRBD1. J was trimmed by 1 base and V by 5 bases; bases with no gene match: 5. The CDR3 extends over 16 amino acids. Germline CDR1 reads MNHEY; CDR2 reads SMNVEV (reference sequence). Written as DNA, the CDR3 is TGTGCCAGCAGTCCGAAGGGGGCATCCTATAATTCACCCCTCCACTTT. Residues: CASSPKGASYNSPLHF.

This clone appeared once. The genes are TRBV15 and TRBJ2-3, with D maybe TRBD2 (6 bases). Trimming removed 6 bases from V and 3 bases from J, with 16 bases in between. This CDR3 has 15 amino acids. Germline V gives CDR1 LNHNV, CDR2 YYDKDF (reference sequence). The CDR3, as DNA: TGTGCCACCAGAAACGGGAGTAGAGAGACAGATACGCAGTATTTT. Translated: CATRNGSRETDTQYF.

This sequence joins TRBV30 and TRBJ1-2; tentatively, D is TRBD1 (5 bases). Germline V gives CDR1 GTSNPN, CDR2 SVGIG (reference sequence). The V gene lost 0 bases and the J gene lost 5 bases, with 22 bases spanning the gap. The CDR3 totals 17 residues. The CDR3 sequence: CAWSVPIRQTQYYGYTF. The CDR3 coding sequence is TGTGCCTGGAGTGTACCCATCAGACAGACTCAATATTATGGCTACACCTTC.

This clone has just a few counts. The genes are TRBV6-5 and TRBJ1-4; D not resolved. Germline V gene sequence: CDR1 MNHEY, CDR2 SVGAGI. The CDR3 extends over 11 amino acids. V was clipped by 8 bases and J by 8 bases, with 9 bases between them. CDR3 residues: CASWPGEKLFF. The CDR3 nucleotides are TGTGCCAGCTGGCCGGGAGAAAAACTGTTTTTT.

The chain uses TRBV19 and TRBJ2-5, with 7 positions matching TRBD1. This CDR3 has 14 residues. Germline CDR1 and CDR2: LNHDA and SQIVND (reference sequence). J was trimmed by 7 bases and V by 5 bases; bases with no gene match: 10. CDR3 sequence: CASSATGSEGTQYF. The CDR3 DNA sequence: TGTGCCAGTAGTGCGACAGGGTCAGAAGGGACCCAGTACTTC. The full variable domain, in which reference TRBV19 and TRBJ2-5 provide the parts outside the CDR3, is DGGITQSPKYLFRKEGQNVTLSCEQNLNHDAMYWYRQDPGQGLRLIYYSQIVNDFQKGDIAEGYSVSREKKESFPLTVTSAQKNPTAFYLCASSATGSEGTQYFGPGTRLLVL.